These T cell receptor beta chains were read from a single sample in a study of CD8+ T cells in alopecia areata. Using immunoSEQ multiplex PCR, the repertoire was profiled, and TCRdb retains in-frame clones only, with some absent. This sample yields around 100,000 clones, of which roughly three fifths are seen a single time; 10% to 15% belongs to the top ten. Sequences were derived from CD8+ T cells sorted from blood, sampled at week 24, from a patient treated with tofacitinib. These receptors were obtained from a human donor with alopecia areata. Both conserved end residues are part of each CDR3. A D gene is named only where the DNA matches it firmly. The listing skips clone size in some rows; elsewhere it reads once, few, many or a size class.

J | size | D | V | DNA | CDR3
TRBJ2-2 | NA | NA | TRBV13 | TGTGCCAGCAGCTTACAGGGAAGCGGGGAGCTGTTTTTT | CASSLQGSGELFF
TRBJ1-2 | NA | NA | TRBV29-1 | TGCAGCGTTGATAACAGGGCGTGGGGCTACACCTTC | CSVDNRAWGYTF
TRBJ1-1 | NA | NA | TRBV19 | TGTGCCAGTAGTATAGTGGCGGAGCCCATGAACACTGAAGCTTTCTTT | CASSIVAEPMNTEAFF
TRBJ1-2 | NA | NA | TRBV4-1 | TGCGCCAGCAGCCAAGAATCTAGCTATGGCTACACCTTC | CASSQESSYGYTF
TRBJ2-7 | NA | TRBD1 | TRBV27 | TGTGCCAGCAGTTTCGGGACAGGCCCATGGGAGCAGTACTTC | CASSFGTGPWEQYF
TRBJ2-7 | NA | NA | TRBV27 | TGTGCCAGCAGTTCCCCAGGGTGGTCGACTACCGAGCAGTACTTC | CASSSPGWSTTEQYF
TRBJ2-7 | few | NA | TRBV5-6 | TGTGCCAGCAGCTTGACAGGAGTAGGCTACGAGCAGTACTTC | CASSLTGVGYEQYF
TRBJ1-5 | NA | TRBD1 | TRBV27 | TGTGCCAGCAGTCGGGACAGTGTCGATCAGCCCCAGCATTTT | CASSRDSVDQPQHF
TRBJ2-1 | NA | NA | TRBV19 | TGTGCCAGTAGTATAGTTTTCAGGACGATCTCCTACAATGAGCAGTTCTTC | CASSIVFRTISYNEQFF
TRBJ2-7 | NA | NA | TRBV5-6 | TGTGCCAGCAGCTTGGGGGACACATGGGACGAGCAGTACTTC | CASSLGDTWDEQYF
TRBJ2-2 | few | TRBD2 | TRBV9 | TGTGCCAGCAGCGTAGCACTAGCGGGACCCACCGGGGAGCTGTTTTTT | CASSVALAGPTGELFF
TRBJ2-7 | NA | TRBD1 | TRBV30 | TGTGCCTGGAGTACCGGGACAGGGCGAAACGAGCAGTACTTC | CAWSTGTGRNEQYF
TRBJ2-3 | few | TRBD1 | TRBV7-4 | TGTGCCAGCAGCTTATATAGGGGACAGACCACAGATACGCAGTATTTT | CASSLYRGQTTDTQYF
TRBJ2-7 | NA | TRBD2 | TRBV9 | TGTGCCAGCAGCCGGGAGGGGAATCTGCACGAGCAGTACTTC | CASSREGNLHEQYF
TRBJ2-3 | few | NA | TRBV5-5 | TGTGCCAGCAGCTTTGTCATGTCAAGCACAGATACGCAGTATTTT | CASSFVMSSTDTQYF
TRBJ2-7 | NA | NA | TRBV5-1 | TGCGCCAGCAGCTTGGAAAGGGGGAGCACCTACGAGCAGTACTTC | CASSLERGSTYEQYF
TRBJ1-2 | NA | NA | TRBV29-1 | TGCAGCGTTGTTGGGCAACCGGGACCGACTTTTGATAACTATGGCTACACCTTC | CSVVGQPGPTFDNYGYTF
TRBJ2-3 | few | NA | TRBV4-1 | TGCGCCAGCAGCCCTCGGGACGTGGGATCCACAGATACGCAGTATTTT | CASSPRDVGSTDTQYF
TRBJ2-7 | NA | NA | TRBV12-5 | TGTGCTAGTGGTTTTGGGGCCGGGTCCACCTACGAGCAGTACTTC | CASGFGAGSTYEQYF
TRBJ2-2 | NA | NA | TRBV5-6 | TGTGCCAGCAGCTTAGAGACCCTGGGATCGACCGGGGAGCTGTTTTTT | CASSLETLGSTGELFF
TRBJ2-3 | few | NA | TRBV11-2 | TGTGCCAGCAGCTTAGCCCAGGACAGCACAGATACGCAGTATTTT | CASSLAQDSTDTQYF
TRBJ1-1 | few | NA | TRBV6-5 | TGTGCCAGCTCTAGCGGAATCGGCACTGAAGCTTTCTTT | CASSSGIGTEAFF
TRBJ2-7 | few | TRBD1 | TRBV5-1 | TGCGCCAGCAGCTTTGGACAGGCATACGAGCAGTACTTC | CASSFGQAYEQYF
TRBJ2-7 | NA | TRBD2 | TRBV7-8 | TGTGCCAGCAGCCTCAGACTAGCGGGGGCCCTGGCTTACTACGAGCAGTACTTC | CASSLRLAGALAYYEQYF
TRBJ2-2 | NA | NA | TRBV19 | TGTGCCAGTAGTATCCCTTTCCTCACCGGGGAGCTGTTTTTT | CASSIPFLTGELFF
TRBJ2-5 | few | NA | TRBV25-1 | TGTGCCAGCAGTGACGGTCGGGAGACCCAGTACTTC | CASSDGRETQYF
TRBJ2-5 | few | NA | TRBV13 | TGTGCCAGCAGCTTGTTCCAGCAAGAGACCCAGTACTTC | CASSLFQQETQYF
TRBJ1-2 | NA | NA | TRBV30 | TGTGCCTCTGGACTCCCGCGGGGCTACACCTTC | CASGLPRGYTF
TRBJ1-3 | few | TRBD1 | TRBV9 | TGTGCCAGCAGCGCAGGGGGACCTGGAAACACCATATATTTT | CASSAGGPGNTIYF
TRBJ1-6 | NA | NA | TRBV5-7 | TGTGCCAGCGCGAGGGATTTTGCTAATTCACCCCTCCACTTT | CASARDFANSPLHF
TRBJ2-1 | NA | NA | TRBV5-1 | TGCGCCAGCAGCTCCTCCCTGGGGGTCTACAATGAGCAGTTCTTC | CASSSSLGVYNEQFF
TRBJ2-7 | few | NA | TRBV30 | TGTGCCTGGAGTGTACAGGACAGCTCCTACGAGCAGTACTTC | CAWSVQDSSYEQYF
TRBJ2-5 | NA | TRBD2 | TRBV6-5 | TGTGCCAGCAGTTTTCTTAGCGGGGGGGCTTGGGAGACCCAGTACTTC | CASSFLSGGAWETQYF
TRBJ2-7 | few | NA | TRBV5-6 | TGTGCCAGCAGCTCTTTCTCCTACGAGCAGTACTTC | CASSSFSYEQYF
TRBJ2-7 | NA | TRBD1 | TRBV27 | TGTGCCAGCAGTTTGGCCCGGACAGGGGTCTACGAGCAGTACTTC | CASSLARTGVYEQYF
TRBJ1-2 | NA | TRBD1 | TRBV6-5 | TGTGCCAGCAGTTACCGGACAGGGCTATATGGCTACACCTTC | CASSYRTGLYGYTF
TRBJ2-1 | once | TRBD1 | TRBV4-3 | TGCGCCAGCAGCCACCAACAGGGGTGGTATGAGCAGTTCTTC | CASSHQQGWYEQFF
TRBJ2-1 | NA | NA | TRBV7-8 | TGTGCCAGCAGCTTTGATCAGGATGAGCAGTTCTTC | CASSFDQDEQFF
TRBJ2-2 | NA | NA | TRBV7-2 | TGTGCCAGCAGCTTAGGTTGGACCCCTCTCGGGGAGCTGTTTTTT | CASSLGWTPLGELFF
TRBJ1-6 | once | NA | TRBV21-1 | TGTGCCAGCAGCAAAGGTAGCTCCTATAATTCACCCCTCCACTTT | CASSKGSSYNSPLHF
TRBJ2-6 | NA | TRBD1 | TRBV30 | TGTGCCTGGTTCGGGACAGCAAGCTCTGGGGCCAACGTCCTGACTTTC | CAWFGTASSGANVLTF
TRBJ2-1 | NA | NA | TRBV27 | TGTGCCAGCAGTCCGGGGACTCTAAATGAGCAGTTCTTC | CASSPGTLNEQFF
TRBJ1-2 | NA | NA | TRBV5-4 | TGTGCCAGCAGCTCGCAGGGAAGCTATGGCTACACCTTC | CASSSQGSYGYTF
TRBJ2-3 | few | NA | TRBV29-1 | TGCAGCGTTGACCCCTCCCGGCAGTATTTT | CSVDPSRQYF
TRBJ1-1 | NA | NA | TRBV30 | TGTGCCTGGAGTGTACTGTTTTGGCAGGGAGGCGAAGCTTTCTTT | CAWSVLFWQGGEAFF